One sample yielded the 3 T cell receptor beta chains listed below, sequenced in a study of beta chain features in type 1 diabetes (dated by TCRdb to the late 2010s). The library came from the immunoSEQ multiplex PCR assay. All of the isolated RNA was reverse transcribed with the High Capacity cDNA Reverse Transcription Kit, so expressed TCRB transcripts were sequenced. Entries here come from immuneACCESS through TCRdb and include only in-frame sequences with V and J called. Some clones fail to appear in such tables; in the studies checked, an unresolved V gene covers under half of the shortfall, and the cause of the remainder is unknown. In this sample the table shows roughly 140,000 clones, over 8.5% of which occur a single time. Roughly 2% of the sample rests with the top ten. Sequences were obtained from central memory CD4+ T cells from blood. The receptors shown here come from a man aged 18 to 30 in good health.

This clone has a handful of counts. The rearrangement uses TRBV29-1 and TRBJ1-2; D remains unclear. The CDR3 is 10 amino acids. Germline CDR1 reads SQVTM; CDR2 reads ANQGSEA. The V end lost 4 bases, the J end lost 9 bases, and 9 bases lay between the germline ends. CDR3 in DNA: TGCAGCGTTGGAGAGAGGAGCTACACCTTC. Translating gives CSVGERSYTF.

This clone was detected only a few times. This rearrangement joins TRBV28 to TRBJ2-7; 8 bases are a match to TRBD1. Trimming took 7 bases from V and 4 from J; bases not matched to a gene: 9. The CDR3 has 14 residues. Germline V gene sequence: CDR1 MDHEN, CDR2 SYDVKM. In DNA, the CDR3 is TGTGCCAGCACCTCGACAGGGGAAGGGTACGAGCAGTACTTC. This encodes CASTSTGEGYEQYF.

The V call is TRBV21-1, the J call TRBJ2-7. TRBV21-1 is a pseudogene locus. The CDR3 totals 12 residues. The CDR3 nucleotides read TGTGCCACCAGGGTAAAATCCTACGAGCAGTACTTC. Translating gives CATRVKSYEQYF.